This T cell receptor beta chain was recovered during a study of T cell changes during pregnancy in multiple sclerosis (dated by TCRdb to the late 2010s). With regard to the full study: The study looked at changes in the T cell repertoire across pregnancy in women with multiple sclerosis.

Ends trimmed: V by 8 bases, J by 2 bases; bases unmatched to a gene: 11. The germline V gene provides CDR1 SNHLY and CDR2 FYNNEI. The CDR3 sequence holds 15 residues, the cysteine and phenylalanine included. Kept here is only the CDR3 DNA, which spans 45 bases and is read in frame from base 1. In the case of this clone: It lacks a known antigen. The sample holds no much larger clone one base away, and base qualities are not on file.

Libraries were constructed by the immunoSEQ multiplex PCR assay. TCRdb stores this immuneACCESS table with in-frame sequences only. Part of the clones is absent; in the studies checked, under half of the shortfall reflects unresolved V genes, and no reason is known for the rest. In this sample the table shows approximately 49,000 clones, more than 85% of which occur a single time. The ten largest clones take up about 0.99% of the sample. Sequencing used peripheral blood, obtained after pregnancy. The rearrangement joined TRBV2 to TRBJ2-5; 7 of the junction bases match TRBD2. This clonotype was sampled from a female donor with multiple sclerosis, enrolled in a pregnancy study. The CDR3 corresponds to CASGRETAGQETQYF. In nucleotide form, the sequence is TGTGCCAGCGGAAGGGAGACAGCGGGGCAAGAGACCCAGTACTTC.